The rows below give T cell receptor beta chains drawn from one sample of a study of regulatory T cells in long-lasting Graves disease. One entry per CDR3 protein, called by TCRdb with MiXCR from the multiplex PCR reads. The data hold around 400,000 distinct CDR3 sequences, with roughly a fifth observed a single time. Sequences were derived from peripheral blood mononuclear cells (PBMCs), sampled when the disease was refractory, from a patient treated with antithyroid drugs. The source is a female donor with Graves disease. The CDR3 runs from the conserved cysteine through the conserved F or W. The D gene is left open where the match is weak. Clone size is not always given. Where it is, it says once, few, many or a class for expanded clones.

d_call clone_size j_call v_call cdr3_nt cdr3_aa
. few TRBJ1-4 TRBV6-1 TGTGCCAGCAGTCCTGGCCGGATAGCAACTAATGAAAAACTGTTTTTT CASSPGRIATNEKLFF
TRBD2 few TRBJ2-2 TRBV6-5 TGTGCCAGCAGTTACGCCCCAGCGGGGTACACCGGGGAGCTGTTTTTT CASSYAPAGYTGELFF
TRBD2 . TRBJ2-3 TRBV2 TGTGCCAGCGCGGGGGGGCGCACTGAGACGCAGTATTTT CASAGGRTETQYF
. few TRBJ2-5 TRBV6-1 TGTGCCAGCAAGACAGGGAGGTCCGGGGAGACCCAGTACTTC CASKTGRSGETQYF
. . TRBJ2-7 TRBV7-9 TGTGTCAGCAGCTACAGGAGCTCCTACGAGCAGTACTTC CVSSYRSSYEQYF
TRBD1 many TRBJ1-1 TRBV19 TGTGCCAGTGGGACAGGGGGCACTGAAGCTTTCTTT CASGTGGTEAFF
. few TRBJ2-7 TRBV7-2 TGTGCCAGCAGCCCGAATGAGGGGGGGTACGAGCAGTACTTC CASSPNEGGYEQYF
. few TRBJ1-1 TRBV7-9 TGTGCCAGCAGCGAGAAGGCTCTGAACACTGAAGCTTTCTTT CASSEKALNTEAFF
. . TRBJ1-3 TRBV11-2 TGTGCCAGCAGCTTAATCGATGGAAACACCATATATTTT CASSLIDGNTIYF
. few TRBJ2-5 TRBV2 TGTGCCAGCACTGGGACTCAGGAGACCCAGTACTTC CASTGTQETQYF